These 24 T cell receptor beta chains share one sample of origin, sequenced in a study of T cell changes during pregnancy in multiple sclerosis. Assay: immunoSEQ multiplex PCR; the TCRdb copy retains only in-frame clones and omits some. The sample shows tens of thousands of clones, about nine tenths of them seen only once. Source: CD8+ T cells from peripheral blood mononuclear cells, taken before pregnancy. The receptors derive from a female donor with multiple sclerosis, enrolled in a pregnancy study.

The chain employs TRBV19 and TRBJ1-2; no clear D. Trimming stripped 8 bases from V and 6 bases from J, with 10 bases between. CDR1 LNHDA and CDR2 SQIVND come from the germline V gene (reference sequence). The CDR3 consists of 11 residues. This chain's CDR3 is CASLASNGYTF. The CDR3 region has the DNA TGTGCCAGTCTGGCCTCAAATGGCTACACCTTC.

This rearrangement joins TRBV9 to TRBJ2-2; 10 bases fit TRBD2. The CDR3 is 20 residues long. V gave up 0 bases and J gave up 5 bases; unmatched junction bases: 16. Germline loops: CDR1 SGDLS, CDR2 YYNGEE. The CDR3, as DNA: TGTGCCAGCAGCGTAGTATCGTTCCAGCGGGGGGGCCCGGAGACCGGGGAGCTGTTTTTT. Amino acid sequence: CASSVVSFQRGGPETGELFF. Filled out from reference TRBV9 and TRBJ2-2, the complete variable domain reads DSGVTQTPKHLITATGQRVTLRCSPRSGDLSVYWYQQSLDQGLQFLIQYYNGEERAKGNILERFSAQQFPDLHSELNLSSLELGDSALYFCASSVVSFQRGGPETGELFFGEGSRLTVL.

CDR3 residues: CAISGGQRGGYGYTF. In nucleotides, the CDR3 is TGTGCCATCAGTGGTGGACAGAGGGGGGGCTATGGCTACACCTTC. The genes are TRBV10-3 and TRBJ1-2; the D gene is possibly TRBD1 (6 bases). This CDR3 region has 15 residues. Trimming cost V 4 bases and J 4 bases, with 16 bases left between them. Germline V gene data show CDR1 as ENHRY and CDR2 as SYGVKD.

The chain recombines TRBV4-1 with TRBJ1-1; 7 positions agree with TRBD1. The CDR3 contains 15 residues. Trimming at V came to 1 base and at J to 2 bases, leaving 4 bases not matched to a gene. Germline V CDR1 and CDR2: MGHRA, YSYEKL. In nucleotides, the CDR3 is TGCGCCAGCAGCCAAGGAAACAGGGGAAACACTGAAGCTTTCTTT. This codes for CASSQGNRGNTEAFF.

This clone has a single count. The rearrangement joins TRBV4-3 to TRBJ2-7; 7 bases are a match to TRBD1. With V trimmed by 0 bases and J by 0 bases, 5 bases remained unmatched. This CDR3 has 16 residues. Germline V lookup: CDR1 LGHNA, CDR2 YSLEER. The CDR3 here is CASSQEGGPYSYEQYF. For the CDR3, the DNA is TGCGCCAGCAGCCAAGAAGGGGGCCCCTACTCCTACGAGCAGTACTTC.

Only one count was recorded for this clone. This chain uses TRBV29-1 with TRBJ2-2, with a weak D call TRBD1 (6 bases). Germline CDR1 SQVTM, CDR2 ANQGSEA. The CDR3 has 15 residues. Trimming pared 6 bases from V and 0 bases from J, leaving 14 bases between. The CDR3 DNA reads TGCAGCGTAGAACAGGGCTCTGCGAACACCGGGGAGCTGTTTTTT. Translated: CSVEQGSANTGELFF.

This clone was observed a single time. A much larger clone lies a single base off, so this may be a read error. The chain combines TRBV6-4 with TRBJ2-3; 9 bases map to TRBD2. The CDR3 length is 14 residues. Per germline, CDR1 MRHNA and CDR2 SNTAGT. V lost 3 bases and J lost 4; bases outside the gene matches: 2. CDR3 DNA sequence: TGTGCCAGCAGTGAGCGGGGGGGCCCAGATACGCAGTATTTT. It specifies CASSERGGPDTQYF.

This clone came up once. This rearrangement joins TRBV11-2 to TRBJ1-4, with D hard to call. Germline loops: CDR1 SGHAT, CDR2 FQNNGV. Trimming pared 4 bases from V and 0 bases from J, leaving 6 bases between. CDR3 length: 14 amino acids. The CDR3 nucleotides read TGTGCCAGCAGCTCCGGGGCAACTAATGAAAAACTGTTTTTT. This gives the protein CASSSGATNEKLFF.

The gene calls are TRBV2 and TRBJ2-1; maybe TRBD2 (5 bases). CDR1 is SNHLY and CDR2 is FYNNEI in the germline V gene. Trimming removed 0 bases from V and 5 bases from J, with 20 bases in between. This CDR3 is built from 18 residues. The CDR3: CASSEALFNLAPDNEQFF. The CDR3 DNA reads as TGTGCCAGCAGTGAAGCGCTTTTCAATCTAGCCCCAGACAATGAGCAGTTCTTC.

The chain recombines TRBV11-2 with TRBJ1-1; TRBD1 might be the D (6 bases). The CDR3 runs 14 residues. Germline V gene data show CDR1 as SGHAT and CDR2 as FQNNGV. The V gene lost 0 bases and the J gene lost 1 base, with 6 bases spanning the gap. The CDR3 coding sequence is TGTGCCAGCAGCTTAGAGGGGGCGAACACTGAAGCTTTCTTT. This encodes CASSLEGANTEAFF.

The chain links TRBV11-2 to TRBJ2-6; 8 positions match TRBD1. The junction had 2 bases not matched to a gene; V was cut back by 4 bases and J by 3 bases. The CDR3 contains 15 residues. Germline V gives CDR1 SGHAT, CDR2 FQNNGV. The CDR3 sequence is CASSSQGDGANVLTF. For the CDR3, the DNA is TGTGCCAGCAGCTCACAGGGGGATGGGGCCAACGTCCTGACTTTC. The full variable domain, in which reference TRBV11-2 and TRBJ2-6 provide the parts outside the CDR3, is EAGVAQSPRYKIIEKRQSVAFWCNPISGHATLYWYQQILGQGPKLLIQFQNNGVVDDSQLPKDRFSAERLKGVDSTLKIQPAKLEDSAVYLCASSSQGDGANVLTFGAGSRLTVL.

The chain links TRBV5-1 to TRBJ2-7, with D hard to call. CDR3 length: 14 residues. Trimming took off 0 bases at V and 0 bases at J, with 7 bases between the two ends. Germline loops: CDR1 SGHRS, CDR2 YFSETQ. DNA of the CDR3: TGCGCCAGCAGCTTGGAAACACCCTCCTACGAGCAGTACTTC. It specifies CASSLETPSYEQYF.

DNA for the CDR3: TGTGCCAGCAGCTTAGGCGGTTCTGAGCAGTTCTTC. Translated: CASSLGGSEQFF. J is TRBJ2-1 and V is TRBV7-2; D not resolved. The ends were cut back, 1 base at V and 9 bases at J, with 7 bases in the middle. Germline V gene lookup returns CDR1 SGHTA and CDR2 FQGNSA. The CDR3 covers 12 residues.

The chain carries TRBV12-5 and TRBJ2-5; 10 bases align to TRBD1. Trimming removed 2 bases from V and 2 bases from J; junction bases left unmatched: 8. CDR1 is LGHNT, CDR2 FRNRAP, per germline. The CDR3 is 17 residues long. CDR3 nucleotide sequence: TGTGCTAGTGGTTTGATTAGACAGGGGGCACCACAAGAGACCCAGTACTTC. Protein: CASGLIRQGAPQETQYF.

V is TRBV2 and J is TRBJ1-3, with TRBD1 matching 8 bases. This CDR3 region has 14 residues. Losses at the gene ends were 9 bases for V and 2 bases for J; bases not matched to a gene: 6. CDR1 is SNHLY, CDR2 FYNNEI, per germline. The CDR3 DNA sequence: TGTGCCAGACAAGACAGGGGAGCTGGAAACACCATATATTTT. It encodes CARQDRGAGNTIYF.

The chain joins TRBV6-1 to TRBJ2-3; 11 bases agree with TRBD2. The CDR3 totals 14 residues. Germline values: CDR1 MNHNS, CDR2 SASEGT. J lost 3 bases, V lost 8 bases, and 4 bases had no gene match. DNA of the CDR3: TGTGCCAGCCAGGGACTAGCGGATACAGATACGCAGTATTTT. Translated, it gives CASQGLADTDTQYF.

The J gene is TRBJ2-5, the V gene TRBV11-2; D is perhaps TRBD1 (5 bases). Trimming took 6 bases from V and 2 from J, leaving 7 bases between them. The CDR3 sequence is 12 residues long. The germline V gene has CDR1 SGHAT and CDR2 FQNNGV. For the CDR3, the DNA is TGTGCCAGCAGGGGGCTTCAAGAGACCCAGTACTTC. Protein product: CASRGLQETQYF.

This chain uses TRBV27 with TRBJ1-5; D is uncertain. Germline CDR1 is MNHEY and CDR2 is SMNVEV (reference sequence). V was pared by 6 bases and J by 2 bases, with 8 bases between. This CDR3 has 13 amino acids. Written as DNA, the CDR3 is TGTGCCAGCAGCCTTACAGGCAATCAGCCCCAGCATTTT. It specifies CASSLTGNQPQHF.

This chain joins TRBV7-6 and TRBJ1-1, with a weak D call TRBD1 (5 bases). V was shortened by 2 bases and J by 4 bases, with 11 bases between the two germline ends. Germline V gene sequence: CDR1 SGHVS, CDR2 FNYEAQ. CDR3 size: 14 residues. The CDR3 DNA sequence: TGTGCCAGCAGCTTACGTTCAGGGCCCACTGAAGCTTTCTTT. It encodes CASSLRSGPTEAFF.

V usage is TRBV7-8 and J usage is TRBJ1-1; 7 positions agree with TRBD1. This CDR3 contains 15 residues. The germline V gene encodes CDR1 SGHVS and CDR2 FQNEAQ. V gave up 1 base and J gave up 5 bases; unmatched junction bases: 7. DNA of the CDR3: TGTGCCAGCAGCTTAGGGAGAGGGGGCGGGACTGAAGCTTTCTTT. Translation: CASSLGRGGGTEAFF.

The rearrangement joins TRBV6-5 to TRBJ1-1; D perhaps matches TRBD1 (6 bases). CDR1 and CDR2 from the germline V gene are MNHEY and SVGAGI. CDR3 size: 15 residues. V gave up 5 bases and J gave up 1 base, with 14 bases separating them. CDR3 DNA: TGTGCCAGCAGTCTCTTCATACAGGGGAACACTGAAGCTTTCTTT. Translating it yields CASSLFIQGNTEAFF.

This clone was detected only once. This chain connects TRBV9 to TRBJ2-1, with TRBD1 identical over 9 bases. The CDR3 spans 18 residues. The V gene's germline CDR1 is SGDLS and CDR2 YYNGEE. V trimming: 3 bases; J trimming: 4 bases; junction bases outside the gene matches: 14. In nucleotides, the CDR3 is TGTGCCAGCAGCGCACCCCTCCTTGTGGACAGGGGTTACAATGAGCAGTTCTTC. This encodes CASSAPLLVDRGYNEQFF.

A single count supports this clone. The genes are TRBV18 and TRBJ2-1; 9 bases fit TRBD2. The germline CDR1 and CDR2 sequences are KGHSH and LQKENI. CDR3 length: 14 amino acids. The ends lost 2 bases at V and 8 bases at J; junction bases unmatched: 4. Here the CDR3 reads CASSPAGGLDEQFF. The CDR3 coding sequence is TGTGCCAGCTCACCAGCGGGGGGGCTTGATGAGCAGTTCTTC. Using reference TRBV18 and TRBJ2-1 for the parts outside the CDR3, the full variable domain is NAGVMQNPRHLVRRRGQEARLRCSPMKGHSHVYWYRQLPEEGLKFMVYLQKENIIDESGMPKERFSAEFPKEGPSILRIQQVVRGDSAAYFCASSPAGGLDEQFFGPGTRLTVL.

This sequence joins TRBV19 and TRBJ1-2, with D tentatively TRBD1 (6 bases). Deletions cut 8 bases from V and 3 bases from J, with 10 bases between. The germline gives CDR1 LNHDA, CDR2 SQIVND (reference sequence). This CDR3 is 12 amino acids long. CDR3 bases: TGTGCCAGTCGGACAGACTACTATGGCTACACCTTC. This gives the protein CASRTDYYGYTF.